This entry is about one T cell receptor beta chain. The antigen remains undetermined. This record comes from a study of beta chain features in type 1 diabetes. The study's findings and limits: Comparison showed that naive, central memory and Treg TCRB repertoires appeared more similar among patients than among healthy donors. When Type 1 diabetes patients were examined, their TCRB CDR3s proved moderately but significantly shorter in all four CD4+ subsets.

In germline, CDR1 is SGDLS, CDR2 YYNGEE. The CDR3 length is 13 residues. The V and J ends lost 0 bases and 4 bases respectively, with 7 bases between them. The investigators reverse transcribed all of the isolated RNA, so they sequenced expressed TCRB transcripts. About 3.6 million reads on average were seen across naive, central memory and regulatory T cell samples. Libraries were prepared by immunoSEQ multiplex PCR; TCRdb keeps only in-frame clonotypes and omits some of them. The sample has approximately 730,000 clones, roughly 13% seen once; the top ten hold approximately 0.022%. Sample: naive CD4+ T cells from blood. V gene TRBV9 combines with J gene TRBJ1-1; D remains unclear. This clonotype was obtained from a man between 18 and 35 years old with type 1 diabetes. The CDR3 reads CASSVVLLTEAFF. The CDR3 DNA sequence: TGTGCCAGCAGCGTAGTGCTTCTCACTGAAGCTTTCTTT.